The 11 T cell receptor beta chains below were found in one sample sequenced in a study of blood T cell repertoires in COVID-19. The assay was immunoSEQ multiplex PCR, and TCRdb's table has in-frame clones only and misses some. In the table there are about 75,000 clones, approximately 79% of which are singletons. The source material was peripheral blood. The source of these receptors is a human donor with acute or convalescent COVID-19. The donor label of this sample is uncertain.

The chain carries TRBV4-3 and TRBJ1-4; 8 bases line up with TRBD1. The germline V gene encodes CDR1 LGHNA and CDR2 YSLEER. The CDR3 consists of 16 residues. Trimming removed 3 bases from V and 6 bases from J; junction bases left unmatched: 9. CDR3 coding DNA: TGCGCCAGCAGCCAGAATTCCCAGGGGGCGGATGAAAAACTGTTTTTT. This gives the protein CASSQNSQGADEKLFF.

The chain employs TRBV18 and TRBJ1-1; D ambiguous. Germline V gene data show CDR1 as KGHSH and CDR2 as LQKENI. The CDR3 is 15 amino acids. Trimming stripped 0 bases from V and 2 bases from J, with 10 bases between. DNA of the CDR3: TGTGCCAGCTCACCACCGAGGGTGAGTAACACTGAAGCTTTCTTT. This codes for CASSPPRVSNTEAFF.

The chain carries TRBV7-8 and TRBJ2-1, with 9 nucleotides matching TRBD2. Trimming at V came to 6 bases and at J to 4 bases, leaving 16 bases not matched to a gene. The CDR3 is made up of 18 amino acids. CDR1 and CDR2 (germline): SGHVS, FQNEAQ. CDR3 in amino acids: CASRNRGAGGPGYNEQFF. The CDR3 DNA reads as TGTGCCAGCAGAAATAGGGGGGCGGGAGGGCCAGGTTACAATGAGCAGTTCTTC.

V is TRBV30 and J is TRBJ1-3; D may be TRBD1 (6 bases). CDR3 size: 14 residues. In germline, CDR1 is GTSNPN, CDR2 SVGIG (reference sequence). The ends were cut back, 5 bases at V and 4 bases at J, with 15 bases in the middle. CDR3 DNA sequence: TGTGCCTGGGAAACAGGGCCGGGGGGAAACACCATATATTTT. Amino acids: CAWETGPGGNTIYF.

The chain joins TRBV19 to TRBJ2-1, with 14 nucleotides matching TRBD2. V lost 5 bases, J lost 0 bases, and 12 bases stayed unmatched. This CDR3 is built from 20 residues. Looked up from germline, CDR1 is LNHDA and CDR2 is SQIVND (reference sequence). CDR3 coding DNA: TGTGCCAGTAGTGTGGCGGGACTAGCGGGGGCTCAAAGCTCCTACAATGAGCAGTTCTTC. Protein sequence: CASSVAGLAGAQSSYNEQFF.

The V gene is TRBV2, the J gene TRBJ1-1, with D tentatively TRBD1 (5 bases). The CDR3 loop spans 15 amino acids. Trimming took off 3 bases at V and 1 base at J, with 12 bases between the two ends. Germline values: CDR1 SNHLY, CDR2 FYNNEI. CDR3 protein: CASSDRAARNTEAFF. CDR3 coding DNA: TGTGCCAGCAGTGACAGGGCCGCTCGGAACACTGAAGCTTTCTTT.

The chain recombines TRBV28 with TRBJ1-1; D is ambiguous. Per the germline V gene, CDR1 is MDHEN and CDR2 is SYDVKM. The V gene lost 1 base and the J gene lost 3 bases, with 9 bases spanning the gap. This CDR3 is built from 14 residues. CDR3 amino acids: CASSLLGRHTEAFF. In DNA form, the CDR3 reads TGTGCCAGCAGTTTATTGGGGAGGCACACTGAAGCTTTCTTT. The full variable domain, rest sourced from reference TRBV28 and TRBJ1-1, is DVKVTQSSRYLVKRTGEKVFLECVQDMDHENMFWYRQDPGLGLRLIYFSYDVKMKEKGDIPEGYSVSREKKERFSLILESASTNQTSMYLCASSLLGRHTEAFFGQGTRLTVV.

J is TRBJ2-7 and V is TRBV2; D might be TRBD2 (5 bases). This CDR3 contains 14 residues. V lost 5 bases and J lost 0, with 11 bases in between. Germline CDR1 SNHLY, CDR2 FYNNEI. CDR3 nucleotide sequence: TGTGCCAGCAGTAAGGACTTTTACTCCTACGAGCAGTACTTC. It encodes CASSKDFYSYEQYF.

The V gene is TRBV4-3, the J gene TRBJ1-5; D is unresolved. V was shortened by 1 base and J by 7 bases, with 11 bases between the two germline ends. The V gene's germline CDR1 is LGHNA and CDR2 YSLEER. The CDR3 runs 14 residues. For the CDR3, the DNA is TGCGCCAGCAGCCAAGGGGCCGGCAGCCAGCCCCAGCATTTT. Translation gives CASSQGAGSQPQHF.

The chain is built from TRBV7-8 and TRBJ2-7; 14 bases line up with TRBD2. Germline V gives CDR1 SGHVS, CDR2 FQNEAQ. The CDR3 extends over 18 amino acids. Trimming took 5 bases from V and 5 from J; bases not matched to a gene: 14. Here the CDR3 DNA reads TGTGCCAGCAGCATCCTTTCCGGGACTAGCGGGAGAGGAAACGAGCAGTACTTC. Translated, it gives CASSILSGTSGRGNEQYF.

The chain uses TRBV6-8 and TRBJ2-7, with D perhaps TRBD1 (5 bases). Germline CDR1 reads MNHGY; CDR2 reads SAAAGT. V lost 3 bases, J lost 6 bases, and 12 bases lay in between. This CDR3 contains 13 residues. The chain's CDR3 is CASSYKDNGEQYV. The CDR3 bases are TGTGCCAGCAGTTATAAGGACAATGGCGAGCAGTACGTC.